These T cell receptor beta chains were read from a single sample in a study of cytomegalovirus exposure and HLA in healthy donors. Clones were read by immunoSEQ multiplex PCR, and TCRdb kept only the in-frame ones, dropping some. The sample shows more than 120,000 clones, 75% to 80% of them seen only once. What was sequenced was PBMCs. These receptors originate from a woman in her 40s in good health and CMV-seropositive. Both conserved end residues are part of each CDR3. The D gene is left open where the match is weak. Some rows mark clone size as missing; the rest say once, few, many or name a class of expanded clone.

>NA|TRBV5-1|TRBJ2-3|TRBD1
TGCGCCAGCAGCCCTACAGGGGTGCGCACAGATACGCAGTATTTT
CASSPTGVRTDTQYF
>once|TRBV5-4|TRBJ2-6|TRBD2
TGTGCCAGCAGCCCGGGGGGGTACTCTGGGGCCAACGTCCTGACTTTC
CASSPGGYSGANVLTF
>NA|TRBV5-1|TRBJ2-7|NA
TGCGCCAGCAGCTACGGTACGGGGGACTACGAGCAGTACTTC
CASSYGTGDYEQYF
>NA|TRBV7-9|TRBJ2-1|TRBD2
TGTGCCAGCCGAGGTACGGGAGGCTACAATGAGCAGTTCTTC
CASRGTGGYNEQFF
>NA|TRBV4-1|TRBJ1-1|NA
TGCGCCAGCAGCCACAGAGGCTCCCCTCAGAACACTGAAGCTTTCTTT
CASSHRGSPQNTEAFF
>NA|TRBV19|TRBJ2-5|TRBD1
TGTGCCAGTAGTTGGACAGGGGGCTTCGAGACCCAGTACTTC
CASSWTGGFETQYF
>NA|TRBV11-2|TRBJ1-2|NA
TGTGCCAGCAGCTCCCAGGGGCGGATCGGCTACACCTTC
CASSSQGRIGYTF
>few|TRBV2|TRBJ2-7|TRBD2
TGTGCCAGCAGTGGTAGCGGGAGAATCTACGAGCAGTACTTC
CASSGSGRIYEQYF
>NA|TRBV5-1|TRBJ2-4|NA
TGCGCCAGCAGCCTTGGACGGGGGACCAAAAACATTCAGTACTTC
CASSLGRGTKNIQYF
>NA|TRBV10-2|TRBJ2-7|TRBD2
TGCGCCAGCACAAGACTAGCGGGGACGAACTACGAGCAGTACTTC
CASTRLAGTNYEQYF
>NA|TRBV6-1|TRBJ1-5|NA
TGTGCCAGCAGTATGGGGGGGTTGAAACAGCCCCAGCATTTT
CASSMGGLKQPQHF
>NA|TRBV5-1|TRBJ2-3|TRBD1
TGCGCCAGCAGCTTGACAGGGGGTCAAGATACGCAGTATTTT
CASSLTGGQDTQYF
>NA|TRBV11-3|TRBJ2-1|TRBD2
TGTGCCAGCAGCTTAGATCGGGCTAGCGGGAATGAGCAGTTCTTC
CASSLDRASGNEQFF
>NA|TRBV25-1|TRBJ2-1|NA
TGTGCCAGCAGCGGTGGGCTAGAGCAGTTCTTC
CASSGGLEQFF
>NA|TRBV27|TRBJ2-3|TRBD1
TGTGCCAGCAGTTCAGGACAGGGGTCAGATTTT
CASSSGQGSDF
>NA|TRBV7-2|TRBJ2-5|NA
TGTGCCAGCAGCCCCGGGGGGACCCAGTACTTC
CASSPGGTQYF
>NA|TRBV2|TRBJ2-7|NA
TGTGCCAGCAGTGCAGGGGGGCGCGAGCAGTACTTC
CASSAGGREQYF
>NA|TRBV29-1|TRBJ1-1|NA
TGCAGCGTTGAACAACAGGGAAACACTGAAGCTTTCTTT
CSVEQQGNTEAFF
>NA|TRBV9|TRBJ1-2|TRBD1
TGTGCCAGCAGCGTAGGGACAGGAAGGGATGGCTACACCTTC
CASSVGTGRDGYTF
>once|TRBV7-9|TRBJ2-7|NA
TGTGCCAGCAGCTTAGTTAACTCCTACGAGCAGTACTTC
CASSLVNSYEQYF
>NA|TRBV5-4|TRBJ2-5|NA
TGTGCCAGCAGCTTGAGGACTGAAGAGACCCAGTACTTC
CASSLRTEETQYF
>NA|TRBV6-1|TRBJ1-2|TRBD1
TGTGCCAGCAGTGATTCGGGACAGGGGGTCTATGGCTACACCTTC
CASSDSGQGVYGYTF
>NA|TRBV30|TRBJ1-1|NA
TGTGCCTGGAGCGTCGCTGGGAGCACTGAAGCTTTCTTT
CAWSVAGSTEAFF
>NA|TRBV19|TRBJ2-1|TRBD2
TGTGCCAGTAGTGTAGTTAGCGGGAGTATTGAGCAGTTCTTC
CASSVVSGSIEQFF
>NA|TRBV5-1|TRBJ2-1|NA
TGCGCCAGCAGCCCTGAACCGGGATCCTACAATGAGCAGTTCTTC
CASSPEPGSYNEQFF
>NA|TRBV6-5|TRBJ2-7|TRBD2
TGTGCCAGCAGCTTCACTAGCGGGTACGAGCAGTACTTC
CASSFTSGYEQYF
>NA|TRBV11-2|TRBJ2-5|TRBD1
TGTGCCAGCAGTAGACAGGGTCAAGAGACCCAGTACTTC
CASSRQGQETQYF
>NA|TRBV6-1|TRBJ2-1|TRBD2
TGTGCCAGCACCGAATTAGCGGGACACAATGAGCAGTTCTTC
CASTELAGHNEQFF
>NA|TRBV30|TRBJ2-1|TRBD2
TGTGCCTGGAGCAGCGGGAGCGCCTACAATGAGCAGTTCTTC
CAWSSGSAYNEQFF
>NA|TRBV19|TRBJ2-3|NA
TGTGCCAGTAGTATTCGGGAGACAGGGTGGGATACGCAGTATTTT
CASSIRETGWDTQYF
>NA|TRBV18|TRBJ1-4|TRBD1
TGTGCCAGCTCACCCCAGGGACAGCAAAATGAAAAACTGTTTTTT
CASSPQGQQNEKLFF
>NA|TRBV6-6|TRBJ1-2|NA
TGTGCCAGCAGTTACGGTTCGGACAGATCGTCACCTGGCTACACCTTC
CASSYGSDRSSPGYTF
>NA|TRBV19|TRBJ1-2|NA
TGTGCCAGTCATACCCCCGGTTTTTATGGCTACACCTTC
CASHTPGFYGYTF
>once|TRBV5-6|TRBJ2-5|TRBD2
TGTGCCAGCAGCTTAGCGGGAGAGGTTGGGTCCCAGTACTTC
CASSLAGEVGSQYF
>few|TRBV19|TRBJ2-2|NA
TGTGCCAGTAGTATGGCTGGGGGGACGAACACCGGGGAGCTGTTTTTT
CASSMAGGTNTGELFF
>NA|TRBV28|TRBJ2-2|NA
TGTGCCAGCAGTTTAGGAGGGAGGAACACCGGGGAGCTGTTTTTT
CASSLGGRNTGELFF
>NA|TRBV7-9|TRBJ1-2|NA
TGTGCCAGCAGCCCAGGGTGGGGGCAGAACTATGGCTACACCTTC
CASSPGWGQNYGYTF
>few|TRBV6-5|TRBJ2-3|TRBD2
TGTGCCAGCAGTTCCAATCTAGCGGGAGACAGGGATACGCAGTATTTT
CASSSNLAGDRDTQYF
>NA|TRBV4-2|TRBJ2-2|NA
TGTGCCAGCAGCCAAGACAGAAACACCGGGGAGCTGTTTTTT
CASSQDRNTGELFF
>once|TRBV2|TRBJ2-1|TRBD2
TGTGCCAGCAGCCCTCCCCAGCGGGAGGTAAGGAATGAGCAGTTCTTC
CASSPPQREVRNEQFF
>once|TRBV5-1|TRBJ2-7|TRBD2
TGCGCCAGCAGCTTAACCCTAGCGGGCTACGAGCAGTACTTC
CASSLTLAGYEQYF
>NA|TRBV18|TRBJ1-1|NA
TGTGCCAGCTCACCCGCAGCGAAGAACACTGAAGCTTTCTTT
CASSPAAKNTEAFF
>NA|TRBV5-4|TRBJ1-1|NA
TGTGCCAGCACCCTGAGGCAGGGAAGGAACACTGAAGCTTTCTTT
CASTLRQGRNTEAFF
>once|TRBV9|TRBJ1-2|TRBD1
TGTGCCAGCAGCGTAGAGGGACAGGGACTTCGCGGCTACACCTTC
CASSVEGQGLRGYTF
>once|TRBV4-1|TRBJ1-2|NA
TGCGCCAGCAGCCAAGATTCGTCAGGGGACTATGGCTACACCTTC
CASSQDSSGDYGYTF
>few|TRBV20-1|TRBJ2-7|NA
TGCAGTGCTAGTCGGGGGTACGAGCAGTACTTC
CSASRGYEQYF
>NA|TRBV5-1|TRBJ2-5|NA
TGCGCCAGCGGCAAATTACAGCTAGGGGAAGAGACCCAGTACTTC
CASGKLQLGEETQYF
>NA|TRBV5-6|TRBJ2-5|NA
TGTGCCAGCAGCTTGTCCAGGGTGGGGGCAGAGACCCAGTACTTC
CASSLSRVGAETQYF
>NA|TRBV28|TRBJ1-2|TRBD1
TGTGCCAGCAGTTTAGGCGGACAGGGGGGACCCTTAGTTTATGGCTACACCTTC
CASSLGGQGGPLVYGYTF
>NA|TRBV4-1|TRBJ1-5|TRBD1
TGCGCCAGCAGCCAAGCAGGGGGTCCAAATCAGCCCCAGCATTTT
CASSQAGGPNQPQHF
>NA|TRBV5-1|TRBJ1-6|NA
TGCGCCAGCAGCTTAACGACAGATTCACCCCTCCACTTT
CASSLTTDSPLHF
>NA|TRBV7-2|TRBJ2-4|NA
TGTGCCAGCAGCTCCAGGGCTCCGGCTGCCAAAAACATTCAGTACTTC
CASSSRAPAAKNIQYF
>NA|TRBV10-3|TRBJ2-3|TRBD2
TGTGCCATCAAGAAGTCCCGACTAGCGGGAGATGAAGATACGCAGTATTTT
CAIKKSRLAGDEDTQYF
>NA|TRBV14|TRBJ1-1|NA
TGTGCCAGCAGCCGTAGGGGCTGGGTCACTGAAGCTTTCTTT
CASSRRGWVTEAFF